The TCR beta chain under discussion was sequenced for a study of naive and memory T cell subsets. The beta constant-region primer was an equimolar mix of two oligonucleotides covering TRBC1 and TRBC2. Four rounds of PCR amplified the ligated cDNA using nested alpha and beta constant-region primers plus SP2. One entry per CDR3 protein results from TCRdb running MiXCR on the UMI-ligation and nested PCR reads. The sample lists approximately 31,000 distinct CDR3 sequences, 15% to 20% occurring once. Per the germline V gene, CDR1 is SGHAT and CDR2 is FQNNGV. The CDR3 contains 16 residues. Deletions cut 3 bases from V and 8 bases from J, with 22 bases between. After the first PCR, alpha and beta chain libraries were processed separately. In this sample, this clonotype turned up many times.

This clonotype originated in a human donor in good health. The chain joins TRBV11-2 to TRBJ1-2, with D perhaps matching TRBD1 (5 bases). Sequenced: effector memory CD4+ T cells from blood. Subset noted: effector memory, CD45RA- CD27-. CDR3 bases: TGTGCCAGCAGCTTCCTTGGTAGGGGTATGAGCCGCGGCTACACCTTC. Encoded protein: CASSFLGRGMSRGYTF.